The clone carrying this T cell receptor beta chain has ten or more counts. Its specificity is not known. To make TCR beta libraries, researchers used iRepertoire HTBI primers and Arm-PCR of CDR3 regions. TCRdb reprocessed the multiplex PCR reads via MiXCR and lists one record per CDR3 protein. The sample has roughly 260,000 distinct CDR3 sequences, more than 15% seen once. This CDR3 is 21 amino acids long. V was shortened by 5 bases and J by 4 bases, with 34 bases between the two germline ends. From germline, CDR1 is SGHTA and CDR2 FQGNSA. Indicated time point: newly diagnosed GD, antithyroid drugs for less than 3 months. PBMCs were the source of the RNA used for TCR sequencing. Patients of an endocrinology department in Xi'an, China, were included. The record originates from a study of regulatory T cells in long-lasting Graves disease. Findings and caveats of the study: There were preferences for TRBV28, TRBJ1-2 and TRBJ2-5 in persistent disease.

These data were also filed under a second study, of T cells in Graves' hyperthyroidism and ophthalmopathy. This second study notes: Patients were excluded because of uncontrolled infection, other autoimmune disease, pregnancy or lactation. When the TCR CDR3 underwent first-round RT-PCR, the HTBI primer set was used.

This specimen was peripheral blood mononuclear cells (PBMCs), taken at new diagnosis, from a patient treated with antithyroid drugs. V gene TRBV7-2 combines with J gene TRBJ2-3, with a possible D match to TRBD1 (10 bases). The receptor was derived from a woman aged 30 to 39 with Graves disease. As DNA, the CDR3 is TGTGCCAGCAGCGATCCCCCGGGACAGGGGAGGGCGGGGGGGCCGCCAGATACGCAGTATTTT. Its translation is CASSDPPGQGRAGGPPDTQYF.